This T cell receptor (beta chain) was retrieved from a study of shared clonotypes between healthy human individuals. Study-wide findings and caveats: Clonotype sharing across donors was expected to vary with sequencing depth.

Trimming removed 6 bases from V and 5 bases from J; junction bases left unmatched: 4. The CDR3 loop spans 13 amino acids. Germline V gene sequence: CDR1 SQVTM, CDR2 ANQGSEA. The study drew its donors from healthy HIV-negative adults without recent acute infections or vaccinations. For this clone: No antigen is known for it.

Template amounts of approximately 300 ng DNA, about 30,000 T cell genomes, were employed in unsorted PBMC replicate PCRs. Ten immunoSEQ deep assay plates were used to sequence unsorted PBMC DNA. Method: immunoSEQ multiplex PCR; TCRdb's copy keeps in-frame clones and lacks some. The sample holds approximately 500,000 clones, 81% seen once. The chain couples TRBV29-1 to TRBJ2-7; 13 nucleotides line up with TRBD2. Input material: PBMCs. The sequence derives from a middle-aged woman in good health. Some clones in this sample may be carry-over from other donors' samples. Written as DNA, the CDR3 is TGCAGCGTCACTAGCGGGAGGGTCCACGAGCAGTACTTC. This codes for CSVTSGRVHEQYF.